This T cell receptor beta chain was captured by sequencing in a study of blood T cell repertoires in COVID-19. Source study methods: Estimation of nucleated cell counts was performed using reference gene primer amplification. TCRdb's table, derived via immunoSEQ multiplex PCR, lists solely in-frame clones and lacks some. The V and J calls and the clone size are those of that table, but D and trimming were determined from the DNA. The sample lists around 100,000 clones; around four fifths were seen once. The CDR3 spans 14 residues. Looked up from germline, CDR1 is MGHRA and CDR2 is YSYEKL. Germline trimming cut 0 bases from V and 11 bases from J; bases unmatched to any gene: 8.

The chain has TRBV4-1 and TRBJ1-1, with 8 bases identical to TRBD1. The sequence was obtained from a man in his 60s with active or convalescent COVID-19. Sequencing input: peripheral blood. The CDR3 sequence: CASSQDPTGEHAFF. CDR3 coding DNA: TGCGCCAGCAGCCAAGACCCGACAGGGGAACATGCTTTCTTT.